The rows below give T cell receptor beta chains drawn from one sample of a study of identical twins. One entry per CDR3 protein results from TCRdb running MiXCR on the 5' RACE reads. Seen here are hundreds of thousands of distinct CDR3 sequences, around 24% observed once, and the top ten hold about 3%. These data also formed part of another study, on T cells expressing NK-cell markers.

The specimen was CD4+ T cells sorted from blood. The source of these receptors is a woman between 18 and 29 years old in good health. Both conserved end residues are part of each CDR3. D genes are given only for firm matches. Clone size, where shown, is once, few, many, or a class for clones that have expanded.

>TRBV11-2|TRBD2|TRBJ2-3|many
TGTGCCAGCAGCTTAAGAGCGGGGGGGCGGACTAGCACAGATACGCAGTATTTT
CASSLRAGGRTSTDTQYF
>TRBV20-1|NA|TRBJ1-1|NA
TGCAGTGCTACTAAGGGAGGGGGGAACACTGAAGCTTTCTTT
CSATKGGGNTEAFF
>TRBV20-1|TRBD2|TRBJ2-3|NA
TGCAGTGCTACCCCTAGCGGGAGCACAGATACGCAGTATTTT
CSATPSGSTDTQYF
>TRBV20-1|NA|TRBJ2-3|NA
TGCAGTGCTAGTTCGGGCGAGAGGGTCACAGATACGCAGTATTTT
CSASSGERVTDTQYF
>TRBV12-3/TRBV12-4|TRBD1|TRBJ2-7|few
TGTGCCAGCACCGGACAGGGGTTCTACGAGCAGTACTTC
CASTGQGFYEQYF
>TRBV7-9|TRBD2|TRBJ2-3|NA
TGTGCCAGCAGCCCGTCGACTAGCGGCCCGAAGGGAGATACGCAGTATTTT
CASSPSTSGPKGDTQYF
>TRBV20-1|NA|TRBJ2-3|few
TGCAGTGGTGAACGGCTGGGAGATACGCAGTATTTT
CSGERLGDTQYF
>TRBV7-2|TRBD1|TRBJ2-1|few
TGTGCCAGCAGCCGCAACACGGACAGGGGACTGTTGCATGAGCAGTTCTTC
CASSRNTDRGLLHEQFF
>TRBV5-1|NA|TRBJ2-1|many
TGCGCCAGCAGCTTGGCAGGGACGGATAATGAGCAGTTCTTC
CASSLAGTDNEQFF
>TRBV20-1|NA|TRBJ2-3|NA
TGCAGTGCTAGAAAAGGTACCCAAACAGATACGCAGTATTTT
CSARKGTQTDTQYF
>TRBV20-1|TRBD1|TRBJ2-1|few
TGCAGTGCTCAAGACAGGGGAGTGAACAATGAGCAGTTCTTC
CSAQDRGVNNEQFF
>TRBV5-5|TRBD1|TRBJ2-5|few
TGTGCCAGCAGCTTTGGACAGGTGCAAGAGACCCAGTACTTC
CASSFGQVQETQYF
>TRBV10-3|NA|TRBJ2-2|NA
TGTGCCGCCGCCCCAGGTTACGGGGAGCTGTTTTTT
CAAAPGYGELFF
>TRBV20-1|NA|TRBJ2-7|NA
TGCAGTGCTAGAGAGGGGGGACAGAGCTCCTACGAGCAGTACTTC
CSAREGGQSSYEQYF
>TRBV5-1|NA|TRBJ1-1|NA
TGCGCCAGCAGCGAACAGGGACCTGTGGTAACTGAAGCTTTCTTT
CASSEQGPVVTEAFF
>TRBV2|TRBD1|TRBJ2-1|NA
TGTGCCAGCAAGGACAGGGGGGTCAATGAGCAGTTCTTC
CASKDRGVNEQFF